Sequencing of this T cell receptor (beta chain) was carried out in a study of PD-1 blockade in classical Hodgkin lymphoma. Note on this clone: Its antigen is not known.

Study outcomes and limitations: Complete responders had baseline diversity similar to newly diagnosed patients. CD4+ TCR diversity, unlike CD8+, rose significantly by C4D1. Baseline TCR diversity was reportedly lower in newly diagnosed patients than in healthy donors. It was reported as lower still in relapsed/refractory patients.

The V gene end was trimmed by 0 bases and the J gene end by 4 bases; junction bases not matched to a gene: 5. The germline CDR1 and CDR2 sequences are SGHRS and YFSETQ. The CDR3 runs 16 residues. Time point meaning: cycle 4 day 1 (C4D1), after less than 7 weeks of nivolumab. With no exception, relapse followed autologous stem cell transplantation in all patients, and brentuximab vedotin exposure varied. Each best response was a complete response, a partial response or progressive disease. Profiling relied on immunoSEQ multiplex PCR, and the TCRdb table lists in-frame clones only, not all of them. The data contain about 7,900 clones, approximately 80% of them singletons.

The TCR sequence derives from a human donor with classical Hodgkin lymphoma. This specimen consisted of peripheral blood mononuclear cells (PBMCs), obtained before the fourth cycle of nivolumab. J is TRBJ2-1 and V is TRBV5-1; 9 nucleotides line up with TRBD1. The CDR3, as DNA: TGCGCCAGCAGCTTGGCCCGCGGACAGGGGTACAATGAGCAGTTCTTC. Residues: CASSLARGQGYNEQFF.